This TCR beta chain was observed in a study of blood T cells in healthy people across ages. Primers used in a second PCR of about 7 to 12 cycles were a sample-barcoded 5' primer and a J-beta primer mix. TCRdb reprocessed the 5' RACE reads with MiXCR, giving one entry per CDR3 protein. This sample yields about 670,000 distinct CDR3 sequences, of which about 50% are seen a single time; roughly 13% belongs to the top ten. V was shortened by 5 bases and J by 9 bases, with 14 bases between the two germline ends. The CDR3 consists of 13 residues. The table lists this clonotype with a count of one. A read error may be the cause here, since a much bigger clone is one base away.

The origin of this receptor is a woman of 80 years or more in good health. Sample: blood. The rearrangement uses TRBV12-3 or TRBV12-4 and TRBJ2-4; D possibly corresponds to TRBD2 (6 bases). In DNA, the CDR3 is TGTGCCAGCAGTCCCACCGGGGGAAGCATTCAGTACTTC. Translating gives CASSPTGGSIQYF.